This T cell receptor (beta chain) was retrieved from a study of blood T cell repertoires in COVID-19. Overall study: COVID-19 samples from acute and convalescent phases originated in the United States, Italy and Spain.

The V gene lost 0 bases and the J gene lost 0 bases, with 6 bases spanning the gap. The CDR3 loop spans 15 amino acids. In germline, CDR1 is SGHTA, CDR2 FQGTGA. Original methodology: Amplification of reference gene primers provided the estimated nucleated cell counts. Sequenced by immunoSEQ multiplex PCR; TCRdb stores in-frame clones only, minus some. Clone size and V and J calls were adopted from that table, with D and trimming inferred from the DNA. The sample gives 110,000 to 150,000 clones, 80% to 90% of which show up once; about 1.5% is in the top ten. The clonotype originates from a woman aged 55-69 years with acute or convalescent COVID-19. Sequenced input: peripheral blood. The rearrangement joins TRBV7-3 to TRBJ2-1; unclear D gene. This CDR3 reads CASSLTWSSYNEQFF. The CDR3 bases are TGTGCCAGCAGCTTAACGTGGAGCTCCTACAATGAGCAGTTCTTC.